These T cell receptor beta chains were read from a single sample in a study of T cell changes during pregnancy in multiple sclerosis. Profiling relied on immunoSEQ multiplex PCR, and the TCRdb table lists in-frame clones only, not all of them. Here the sample spans about 48,000 clones, about 88% being singletons. The input for sequencing was CD4+ T cells from peripheral blood mononuclear cells, taken in the second trimester of pregnancy. These TCRs come from a female donor with multiple sclerosis, enrolled in a pregnancy study. CDR3s include the opening cysteine and the closing phenylalanine or tryptophan. The D gene is left open where the match is weak. The size entry is marked missing in some rows and otherwise reads once, few, many or a size class.

clone size: few
V gene: TRBV21-1
J gene: TRBJ2-1
D gene: -
CDR3 DNA: TGTGCCAGCAGCCCCTGGGGACAGGGACCTCACAATGAGCAGTTCTTC
CDR3 protein: CASSPWGQGPHNEQFF

clone size: -
V gene: TRBV19
J gene: TRBJ1-2
D gene: TRBD1
CDR3 DNA: TGTGCCAGTAGTACCCCTTCGGGCAGGGGGGCGCCGGGCTACACCTTC
CDR3 protein: CASSTPSGRGAPGYTF

clone size: once
V gene: TRBV29-1
J gene: TRBJ1-6
D gene: TRBD1
CDR3 DNA: TGCAGCGTAGGACAGGTCTTTTATAATTCACCCCTCCACTTT
CDR3 protein: CSVGQVFYNSPLHF

clone size: -
V gene: TRBV9
J gene: TRBJ2-5
D gene: TRBD1
CDR3 DNA: TGTGCCAGCAGCGAGGGGACAGGGGAATTGAAGACCCAGTACTTC
CDR3 protein: CASSEGTGELKTQYF

clone size: few
V gene: TRBV7-2
J gene: TRBJ2-1
D gene: TRBD2
CDR3 DNA: TGTGCCAGCTCTAGCGGGATGTACAATGAGCAGTTCTTC
CDR3 protein: CASSSGMYNEQFF

clone size: -
V gene: TRBV18
J gene: TRBJ1-2
D gene: -
CDR3 DNA: TGTGCCAGCTCACCACGGACAGAGGATGGCTACACCTTC
CDR3 protein: CASSPRTEDGYTF

clone size: -
V gene: TRBV7-9
J gene: TRBJ2-3
D gene: TRBD2
CDR3 DNA: TGTGCCAGCAGCCGGAGTACCGGGACTAAGACAGATACGCAGTATTTT
CDR3 protein: CASSRSTGTKTDTQYF

clone size: -
V gene: TRBV4-1
J gene: TRBJ2-3
D gene: TRBD1
CDR3 DNA: TGCGCCAGCAGCCCACCGCGTCGGACAGGGCTCACAGATACGCAGTATTTT
CDR3 protein: CASSPPRRTGLTDTQYF

clone size: -
V gene: TRBV6-1
J gene: TRBJ2-4
D gene: TRBD1
CDR3 DNA: TGTGCCAGCAGTGAGGGACAGGGGCTAGGGGTTCAGTACTTC
CDR3 protein: CASSEGQGLGVQYF

clone size: -
V gene: TRBV27
J gene: TRBJ2-1
D gene: TRBD2
CDR3 DNA: TGTGCCAGCAGTCAGACTAGCGGATCCTACAATGAGCAGTTCTTC
CDR3 protein: CASSQTSGSYNEQFF

clone size: -
V gene: TRBV6-4
J gene: TRBJ2-1
D gene: TRBD2
CDR3 DNA: TGTGCCAGCAGTGACGTAGCGGGGAGCTCCTACAATGAGCAGTTCTTC
CDR3 protein: CASSDVAGSSYNEQFF

clone size: -
V gene: TRBV10-2
J gene: TRBJ2-7
D gene: TRBD1
CDR3 DNA: TGCGCCAGCAGTCCCTACGACAGGGACGACGAGCAGTACTTC
CDR3 protein: CASSPYDRDDEQYF

clone size: -
V gene: TRBV4-1
J gene: TRBJ2-1
D gene: -
CDR3 DNA: TGCGCCAGCAGCCCCACAATTGGGCAGAGCTCCTACAATGAGCAGTTCTTC
CDR3 protein: CASSPTIGQSSYNEQFF

clone size: -
V gene: TRBV4-3
J gene: TRBJ2-1
D gene: TRBD2
CDR3 DNA: TGCGCCAGCAGCCAAGAGTTAGCGGGGCTAACCTACAATGAGCAGTTCTTC
CDR3 protein: CASSQELAGLTYNEQFF

clone size: few
V gene: TRBV4-3
J gene: TRBJ1-2
D gene: -
CDR3 DNA: TGCGCCAGCAGCCAAGATCCAGGCAGGGAAGATGGCTACACCTTC
CDR3 protein: CASSQDPGREDGYTF

clone size: -
V gene: TRBV14
J gene: TRBJ2-7
D gene: TRBD1
CDR3 DNA: TGTGCCAGCAGCGCCCCGGGACAGGGATTTCGTGAGCAGTACTTC
CDR3 protein: CASSAPGQGFREQYF

clone size: -
V gene: TRBV6-1
J gene: TRBJ2-4
D gene: -
CDR3 DNA: TGTGCCAGCAGTGAAGCTGGGCTATCTAACATTCAGTACTTC
CDR3 protein: CASSEAGLSNIQYF

clone size: -
V gene: TRBV14
J gene: TRBJ2-2
D gene: TRBD2
CDR3 DNA: TGTGCCAGCAGCCCCCTGGGACTAGCCGGGAGGGACCCCGGGGAGCTGTTTTTT
CDR3 protein: CASSPLGLAGRDPGELFF

clone size: -
V gene: TRBV7-2
J gene: TRBJ2-3
D gene: -
CDR3 DNA: TGTGCCAGCAGCGCCGGAAGGGGGGATACGCAGTATTTT
CDR3 protein: CASSAGRGDTQYF

clone size: -
V gene: TRBV30
J gene: TRBJ1-4
D gene: -
CDR3 DNA: TGTGCCCCGCTGGGGACCGGAGGGGCCCATGAAAAACTGTTTTTT
CDR3 protein: CAPLGTGGAHEKLFF

clone size: -
V gene: TRBV7-9
J gene: TRBJ2-5
D gene: TRBD1
CDR3 DNA: TGTGCCAGCAGCTTAGTCAGGGCAGGGGGAGAGACCCAGTACTTC
CDR3 protein: CASSLVRAGGETQYF

clone size: -
V gene: TRBV11-3
J gene: TRBJ1-1
D gene: -
CDR3 DNA: TGTGCCAGCAGCTTAGATTCAGACACTGAAGCTTTCTTT
CDR3 protein: CASSLDSDTEAFF

clone size: -
V gene: TRBV5-4
J gene: TRBJ1-2
D gene: TRBD1
CDR3 DNA: TGTGCCAGCAGCTACCCTGACGACAGGGTAGTTGATGGCTACACCTTC
CDR3 protein: CASSYPDDRVVDGYTF

clone size: -
V gene: TRBV29-1
J gene: TRBJ2-5
D gene: TRBD1
CDR3 DNA: TGCAGCGTGGGGCCATCGACAGGGGGCAGAGAGACCCAGTACTTC
CDR3 protein: CSVGPSTGGRETQYF

clone size: once
V gene: TRBV7-2
J gene: TRBJ2-1
D gene: TRBD2
CDR3 DNA: TGTGCCAGCAGCTTAGTGACTAGCAGTCATGAGCAGTTCTTC
CDR3 protein: CASSLVTSSHEQFF

clone size: -
V gene: TRBV6-4
J gene: TRBJ2-1
D gene: TRBD2
CDR3 DNA: TGTGCCAGCAGTGACTCAGCGGGAGCCTACAATGAGCAGTTCTTC
CDR3 protein: CASSDSAGAYNEQFF

clone size: -
V gene: TRBV30
J gene: TRBJ2-1
D gene: TRBD2
CDR3 DNA: TGTGCCTGGAGTGTAGGGACTAGCGGGAACAATGAGCAGTTCTTC
CDR3 protein: CAWSVGTSGNNEQFF

clone size: -
V gene: TRBV29-1
J gene: TRBJ2-5
D gene: TRBD1
CDR3 DNA: TGCAGCGTTGAAGAGGGGACAGCTCCGGAGACCCAGTACTTC
CDR3 protein: CSVEEGTAPETQYF

clone size: -
V gene: TRBV4-1
J gene: TRBJ1-2
D gene: TRBD1
CDR3 DNA: TGCGCCAGCAGCCAAACGGTAGGGGGCAGCTATGGCTACACCTTC
CDR3 protein: CASSQTVGGSYGYTF

clone size: -
V gene: TRBV5-5
J gene: TRBJ1-5
D gene: -
CDR3 DNA: TGTGCCAGCAGCCAGGGGAATCCAAGCAATCAGCCCCAGCATTTT
CDR3 protein: CASSQGNPSNQPQHF

clone size: once
V gene: TRBV4-1
J gene: TRBJ2-4
D gene: TRBD2
CDR3 DNA: TGCGCCAGCAGCCGAGGACTAGCGGGAGTCAACATTCAGTACTTC
CDR3 protein: CASSRGLAGVNIQYF

clone size: -
V gene: TRBV4-2
J gene: TRBJ2-1
D gene: TRBD2
CDR3 DNA: TGTGCCAGCAGCCGAGGACTAGCGGGAGAGACCACGGAGCAGTTCTTC
CDR3 protein: CASSRGLAGETTEQFF

clone size: -
V gene: TRBV29-1
J gene: TRBJ2-1
D gene: TRBD2
CDR3 DNA: TGCAGCGTATCCAACCGACTAGCGGGAGGGAATGAGCAGTTCTTC
CDR3 protein: CSVSNRLAGGNEQFF

clone size: -
V gene: TRBV10-1
J gene: TRBJ2-7
D gene: -
CDR3 DNA: TGCGCCAGCAGTGTGGCCTTGTCCCCCTACGAGCAGTACTTC
CDR3 protein: CASSVALSPYEQYF

clone size: -
V gene: TRBV5-1
J gene: TRBJ1-4
D gene: -
CDR3 DNA: TGCGCCAGCAGCCCCCGGAACGTGGGCAGTGAAAAACTGTTTTTT
CDR3 protein: CASSPRNVGSEKLFF

clone size: once
V gene: TRBV19
J gene: TRBJ2-7
D gene: -
CDR3 DNA: TGTGCCAGTATCGGCCCAGGGCTCAGCGAGCAGTACTTC
CDR3 protein: CASIGPGLSEQYF

clone size: few
V gene: TRBV7-7
J gene: TRBJ1-1
D gene: -
CDR3 DNA: TGTGCCAGCAGCCCAATACAGGGGAACACTGAAGCTTTCTTT
CDR3 protein: CASSPIQGNTEAFF

clone size: -
V gene: TRBV18
J gene: TRBJ1-4
D gene: TRBD1
CDR3 DNA: TGTGCCAGCTCACCGAGGGCCCCGCAGGGGGCGGGTAATGAAAAACTGTTTTTT
CDR3 protein: CASSPRAPQGAGNEKLFF

clone size: -
V gene: TRBV4-2
J gene: TRBJ2-4
D gene: TRBD1
CDR3 DNA: TGTGCCAGCAGCCAAGGGTGGGGACAGGGGGAAGCCAAAAACATTCAGTACTTC
CDR3 protein: CASSQGWGQGEAKNIQYF

clone size: -
V gene: TRBV7-2
J gene: TRBJ1-2
D gene: -
CDR3 DNA: TGTGCCAGCAGCCCACGCGGGGAACAAGGCTACACCTTC
CDR3 protein: CASSPRGEQGYTF

clone size: -
V gene: TRBV5-1
J gene: TRBJ1-1
D gene: -
CDR3 DNA: TGCGCCAGCAGCTTGCTAGGCAGGGTAGAAACTGAAGCTTTCTTT
CDR3 protein: CASSLLGRVETEAFF

clone size: -
V gene: TRBV5-5
J gene: TRBJ1-2
D gene: TRBD1
CDR3 DNA: TGTGCCAGCAGCTTGTCGGGACAGCTGCCTGGCTACACCTTC
CDR3 protein: CASSLSGQLPGYTF

clone size: once
V gene: TRBV30
J gene: TRBJ1-6
D gene: -
CDR3 DNA: TGTGCCTGGAGTAGAATAAGGACAGATAATTCACCCCTCCACTTT
CDR3 protein: CAWSRIRTDNSPLHF

clone size: once
V gene: TRBV6-1
J gene: TRBJ2-5
D gene: TRBD2
CDR3 DNA: TGTGCCAGCAGTGAAACACCTAGCGGGGGAAAAGAGACCCAGTACTTC
CDR3 protein: CASSETPSGGKETQYF

clone size: -
V gene: TRBV28
J gene: TRBJ1-1
D gene: -
CDR3 DNA: TGTGCCAGCAGTGGACAATACACTGAAGCTTTCTTT
CDR3 protein: CASSGQYTEAFF

clone size: -
V gene: TRBV10-1
J gene: TRBJ2-2
D gene: -
CDR3 DNA: TGCGCCAGCAGTGCTGGGGCAGTTGGCACCGGGGAGCTGTTTTTT
CDR3 protein: CASSAGAVGTGELFF

clone size: -
V gene: TRBV29-1
J gene: TRBJ1-1
D gene: -
CDR3 DNA: TGCAGCGTTTCAGGGGACATGAACACTGAAGCTTTCTTT
CDR3 protein: CSVSGDMNTEAFF

clone size: -
V gene: TRBV28
J gene: TRBJ2-2
D gene: TRBD2
CDR3 DNA: TGTGCCAGCAGTTCGTCTAGCGGGGCGAACACCGGGGAGCTGTTTTTT
CDR3 protein: CASSSSSGANTGELFF

clone size: -
V gene: TRBV6-5
J gene: TRBJ2-1
D gene: -
CDR3 DNA: TGTGCCAGCGCCCTAGCAAATGAGCAGTTCTTC
CDR3 protein: CASALANEQFF

clone size: -
V gene: TRBV5-6
J gene: TRBJ2-7
D gene: TRBD1
CDR3 DNA: TGTGCCAGCAGCCTGACGGGACAGATCTACGAGCAGTACTTC
CDR3 protein: CASSLTGQIYEQYF

clone size: -
V gene: TRBV5-1
J gene: TRBJ2-5
D gene: TRBD2
CDR3 DNA: TGCGCCAGCAGCTCCCGACTAGCGGGAGAGACCCAGTACTTC
CDR3 protein: CASSSRLAGETQYF

clone size: -
V gene: TRBV5-1
J gene: TRBJ1-1
D gene: TRBD1
CDR3 DNA: TGCGCCAGCAGCCCCGGACAGGGTTACACTGAAGCTTTCTTT
CDR3 protein: CASSPGQGYTEAFF

clone size: -
V gene: TRBV19
J gene: TRBJ1-4
D gene: TRBD1
CDR3 DNA: TGTGCCAGTACCTCGGGACAGGGAATCCTCGGGAGGGAAAAACTGTTTTTT
CDR3 protein: CASTSGQGILGREKLFF

clone size: -
V gene: TRBV9
J gene: TRBJ1-2
D gene: TRBD1
CDR3 DNA: TGTGCCAGCAGCGTAGCCCCCCGGACAGGGGACTATGGCTACACCTTC
CDR3 protein: CASSVAPRTGDYGYTF

clone size: -
V gene: TRBV5-6
J gene: TRBJ2-5
D gene: TRBD2
CDR3 DNA: TGTGCCAGCAGCTTACTTAGCGGGAACCAAGAGACCCAGTACTTC
CDR3 protein: CASSLLSGNQETQYF